This TCR beta chain was sequenced for a study of T cells in tumors after PD-1 blockade. Study at large: Prior checkpoint blockade, systemic immunosuppressant use, or anti-cancer therapy within 4 weeks excluded patients. During anti-PD-1 treatment, some patients continued daily vismodegib 150 mg.

Here immunoSEQ multiplex PCR was the method, and the copy in TCRdb shows in-frame clones only, minus some. There are around 60,000 clones in the sample; around 80% occur only once, and about an eighth lies in the top ten. Per germline, CDR1 MNHEY and CDR2 SVGAGI. There are 16 residues in the CDR3. The ends were cut back, 0 bases at V and 5 bases at J, with 17 bases in the middle. Study-wide points: Peripheral recruitment is suggested, as some novel exhausted tumor clones were in pre-treatment blood.

Points on this clone: Its cognate antigen is unknown.

The receptor was isolated from a human donor with basal cell carcinoma. Sequences were derived from PBMCs, sampled before anti-PD-1 treatment. This chain joins TRBV6-5 and TRBJ2-7; D might be TRBD1 (5 bases). CDR3 DNA: TGTGCCAGCAGTTACTCGCCCGGCAGGGTTCTGAACGAGCAGTACTTC. Translation gives CASSYSPGRVLNEQYF.